This TCR beta chain was profiled in a study of T-cell reconstitution after alpha-beta-depleted transplantation in children. Unique molecular identifiers were used to barcode this TCRbeta library. A single record per CDR3 protein comes from TCRdb applying MiXCR to the PCR reads. Counted here are about 610,000 distinct CDR3 sequences, 8% to 11% occurring once; the ten biggest clones make up less than 5%. Sequencing was performed on PBMCs from the stem cell graft donor, taken from the stem cell graft. The source is a human donor who donated a stem cell graft to a child with acute myeloid leukemia.

This CDR3 is CATSRVADRNEQFF. The CDR3 DNA reads TGTGCCACCAGCAGAGTAGCGGACCGCAATGAGCAGTTCTTC. V is TRBV15 and J is TRBJ2-1; the D gene is possibly TRBD2 (6 bases). V was trimmed by 1 base and J by 6 bases, leaving 10 bases between them. The CDR3 has 14 residues. Germline lookup yields CDR1 LNHNV and CDR2 YYDKDF (reference sequence).